This TCR beta chain was profiled in a study of control samples from healthy donors and cancer patients. Sequenced by immunoSEQ multiplex PCR; TCRdb stores in-frame clones only, minus some. The data show more than 45,000 clones, approximately 93% seen once. CDR3 size: 14 residues. Germline V gene data show CDR1 as SNHLY and CDR2 as FYNNEI. Trimming left V 0 bases short and J 8 bases short, with 13 bases between. The clonotype originates from a woman aged 45-60 years with head and neck cancer. The sequenced sample consisted of PBMCs. This chain joins TRBV2 and TRBJ1-2; D not certain. The CDR3 region has the DNA TGTGCCAGCAGTGAAGCGGGTCTTCGGGAAGGCTACACCTTC. As protein: CASSEAGLREGYTF.